Here is one T cell receptor beta chain with its context. Its antigen is unidentified. The PCR made use of 60 Vbeta and 13 Jbeta primers. Sequencing was performed with immunoSEQ multiplex PCR; in TCRdb, only in-frame clones are kept and a portion is missing. This table has about 100,000 clones, 76% appearing once. The data were taken from a study of cytomegalovirus exposure and HLA in healthy donors. Whole-study findings and limits: In a later analysis, HLA-associated TCR beta chains were more clonally expanded than equally common others. Follow-up analysis later connected one missense variant in DCLRE1C with trimming of TCR beta V- and J-genes.

V was shortened by 5 bases and J by 2 bases, with 9 bases between the two germline ends. The CDR3 is 13 amino acids. Germline assignment: CDR1 LNHNV and CDR2 YYDKDF (reference sequence). The chain has TRBV15 and TRBJ1-2, with a possible D match to TRBD1 (5 bases). The material sequenced was PBMCs. The sequence was collected from a man aged 35-49 years in good health and CMV-seronegative. CDR3 sequence reads: CATSPDTNYGYTF. The CDR3 nucleotides are TGTGCCACCAGCCCGGACACAAACTATGGCTACACCTTC.